One sample yielded the 31 T cell receptor beta chains listed below, sequenced in a study of blood T cell repertoires in COVID-19. Generated by immunoSEQ multiplex PCR, the TCRdb table keeps only in-frame clones and is missing some. The sample records over 250,000 clones, approximately 83% being singletons. Sequenced: peripheral blood. Receptors were obtained from a woman between 50 and 59 years old who had recovered from COVID-19.

This clone was found a few times. V and J are TRBV3-1 (or the pseudogene TRBV3-2) and TRBJ1-6; no clear D gene. This CDR3 is 13 amino acids long. Trimming shortened V by 0 bases and J by 10 bases, and 7 bases separated the two germline ends. Germline CDR1 LGHDT, CDR2 YNNKEL (reference sequence). The CDR3 reads CASSQDPVSPLHF. CDR3 nucleotide sequence: TGTGCCAGCAGCCAAGATCCGGTATCACCCCTCCACTTT.

This clone has a single count. This chain connects TRBV14 to TRBJ2-5, with TRBD1 as a possible D gene (5 bases). The CDR3 is 15 amino acids. Germline values: CDR1 SGHDN, CDR2 FVKESK. Trimming cost V 1 base and J 2 bases, with 11 bases left between them. CDR3 in amino acids: CASSQVRGPQETQYF. The CDR3 nucleotides read TGTGCCAGCAGCCAAGTAAGGGGCCCACAAGAGACCCAGTACTTC.

The chain couples TRBV2 to TRBJ1-2, with D perhaps TRBD1 (5 bases). Per the germline V gene, CDR1 is SNHLY and CDR2 is FYNNEI. This CDR3 has 14 residues. Deletions cut 6 bases from V and 1 base from J, with 12 bases between. The DNA for the CDR3 is TGTGCCAGCAGGGAGACAGAAGATAACTATGGCTACACCTTC. It is translated as CASRETEDNYGYTF.

The V and J genes are TRBV3-1 (or the pseudogene TRBV3-2) and TRBJ2-3; 13 positions agree with TRBD2. The CDR3 is 19 residues long. The junction had 9 bases not matched to a gene; V was cut back by 1 base and J by 2 bases. The germline CDR1 and CDR2 sequences are LGHDT and YNNKEL (reference sequence). The CDR3 DNA reads TGTGCCAGCAGCCAAGTGACCGTAACTAGCGGGAGGGACACAGATACGCAGTATTTT. Amino acids: CASSQVTVTSGRDTDTQYF.

The rearrangement joins TRBV9 to TRBJ1-3, with no clear D. Germline CDR1 is SGDLS and CDR2 is YYNGEE. V shed 0 bases and J shed 4 bases, with 5 bases lying between them. The CDR3 has 13 amino acids. This CDR3 reads CASSVATGNTIYF. DNA of the CDR3: TGTGCCAGCAGCGTAGCTACGGGAAACACCATATATTTT.

The V gene is TRBV24-1, the J gene TRBJ1-5; D gene uncertain. The CDR3 has 16 residues. CDR1 KGHDR and CDR2 SFDVKD come from the germline V gene. Trimming left V 3 bases short and J 9 bases short, with 20 bases between. The CDR3 spells CATSDPKTGGQAPQHF. Written as DNA, the CDR3 is TGTGCCACCAGTGATCCGAAGACGGGAGGTCAGGCGCCCCAGCATTTT.

The sample holds one count of this clone. The J gene is TRBJ1-1, the V gene TRBV5-8; TRBD1 might be the D (6 bases). The germline V gene encodes CDR1 SGHTS and CDR2 YDEGEE. The CDR3 is made up of 14 amino acids. The V gene lost 4 bases and the J gene lost 6 bases, with 16 bases spanning the gap. DNA for the CDR3: TGTGCCAGCAGCCCGGGGTGGGGGCTGGCTGAAGCTTTCTTT. This codes for CASSPGWGLAEAFF.

This chain uses TRBV5-1 with TRBJ2-1, with 10 positions matching TRBD1. The germline V gene encodes CDR1 SGHRS and CDR2 YFSETQ. CDR3 length: 15 residues. Trimming at V came to 4 bases and at J to 4 bases, leaving 5 bases not matched to a gene. The CDR3 loop reads CASSTTGGSYNEQFF. DNA for the CDR3: TGCGCCAGCAGCACGACAGGGGGCAGTTACAATGAGCAGTTCTTC.

The chain combines TRBV7-9 with TRBJ2-2; D is unresolved. The ends were cut back, 4 bases at V and 2 bases at J, with 23 bases in the middle. This CDR3 comprises 19 residues. Germline loops: CDR1 SEHNR, CDR2 FQNEAQ (reference sequence). In DNA, the CDR3 is TGTGCCAGCAGCTCAATCACCCTGACCGACATGTCAAACACCGGGGAGCTGTTTTTT. Translated: CASSSITLTDMSNTGELFF. The full variable domain, rest sourced from reference TRBV7-9 and TRBJ2-2, is DTGVSQNPRHKITKRGQNVTFRCDPISEHNRLYWYRQTLGQGPEFLTYFQNEAQLEKSRLLSDRFSAERPKGSFSTLEIQRTEQGDSAMYLCASSSITLTDMSNTGELFFGEGSRLTVL.

The V and J genes are TRBV2 and TRBJ1-5, with no clear D. The CDR3 covers 13 residues. Trimming removed 7 bases from V and 5 bases from J, with 12 bases in between. Germline V gives CDR1 SNHLY, CDR2 FYNNEI. The CDR3 protein is CASTMERDQPQHF. The CDR3 bases are TGTGCCAGCACCATGGAACGGGATCAGCCCCAGCATTTT. The whole variable domain, remainder taken from reference TRBV2 and TRBJ1-5, is EPEVTQTPSHQVTQMGQEVILRCVPISNHLYFYWYRQILGQKVEFLVSFYNNEISEKSEIFDDQFSVERPDGSNFTLKIRSTKLEDSAMYFCASTMERDQPQHFGDGTRLSIL.

The CDR3 spells CASSTSRTGELFF. The DNA of the CDR3 is TGTGCCAGCAGTACAAGCAGGACCGGGGAGCTGTTTTTT. V and J are TRBV12-3 or TRBV12-4 and TRBJ2-2; D call uncertain. Trimming stripped 5 bases from V and 5 bases from J, with 9 bases between. The CDR3 totals 13 residues.

This clone was picked up one time. The gene calls are TRBV7-2 and TRBJ1-2, with 9 bases aligning to TRBD1. The CDR3 totals 15 residues. Germline V gene sequence: CDR1 SGHTA, CDR2 FQGNSA. V shed 0 bases and J 7 bases; nucleotides not matched to a gene: 6. CDR3 region: CASSLADRGFGGYTF. In DNA form, the CDR3 reads TGTGCCAGCAGCTTAGCAGACAGGGGGTTCGGTGGCTACACCTTC. Using reference TRBV7-2 and TRBJ1-2 for the parts outside the CDR3, the full variable domain is GAGVSQSPSNKVTEKGKDVELRCDPISGHTALYWYRQSLGQGLEFLIYFQGNSAPDKSGLPSDRFSAERTGGSVSTLTIQRTQQEDSAVYLCASSLADRGFGGYTFGSGTRLTVV.

The chain employs TRBV18 and TRBJ1-2; D is unclear. Germline values: CDR1 KGHSH, CDR2 LQKENI. V lost 2 bases and J 7 bases, leaving 17 bases between the germline ends. The CDR3 has 15 amino acids. The CDR3 DNA reads TGTGCCAGCTCACCAAGAGAGGAACCGGTTTTTGGCTACACCTTC. The encoded protein is CASSPREEPVFGYTF.

V usage is TRBV5-1 and J usage is TRBJ1-1, with D perhaps matching TRBD1 (6 bases). V lost 0 bases, J lost 7 bases, and 16 bases lay in between. CDR1 is SGHRS and CDR2 is YFSETQ in the germline V gene. This CDR3 contains 15 residues. The CDR3 DNA sequence: TGCGCCAGCAGCTTGGTTAAGCGGGACACCGATGAAGCTTTCTTT. Protein sequence: CASSLVKRDTDEAFF.

V is TRBV7-2 and J is TRBJ2-3, with a tentative D call TRBD2 (6 bases). The CDR3 totals 14 residues. Germline values: CDR1 SGHTA, CDR2 FQGNSA. The V end lost 4 bases, the J end lost 0 bases, and 8 bases lay between the germline ends. The CDR3 spells CASSSGTSTDTQYF. The CDR3 DNA is TGTGCCAGCAGCTCCGGGACTAGCACAGATACGCAGTATTTT.

Note on this clone: A much bigger clone sits one base away, suggesting this may be a read error. The CDR3 loop is CASSPGTGAYEQYF. CDR3 coding DNA: TGTGCCAGCAGCCCCGGGACAGGGGCCTACGAGCAGTACTTC. The chain joins TRBV3-1 (or the pseudogene TRBV3-2) to TRBJ2-7; 10 positions agree with TRBD1. V lost 4 bases, J lost 2 bases, and 2 bases stayed unmatched. The CDR3 is 14 amino acids. The germline CDR1 and CDR2 sequences are LGHDT and YNNKEL (reference sequence).

About this clone: At one end the junction does not follow the germline gene, possibly because of a read error. The genes are TRBV19 and TRBJ1-1; 7 bases align to TRBD1. The V gene's germline CDR1 is LNHDA and CDR2 SQIVND (reference sequence). This CDR3 comprises 14 residues. CDR3: CASRIGQASSEAFF. The CDR3 nucleotides read TGTGCCAGTAGGATAGGACAGGCTTCGTCTGAAGCTTTCTTT.

This clone was recorded once. This chain uses TRBV4-1 with TRBJ2-3, with D unclear. Trimming shortened V by 1 base and J by 0 bases, and 5 bases separated the two germline ends. The germline gives CDR1 MGHRA, CDR2 YSYEKL. This CDR3 has 14 residues. The CDR3 DNA follows: TGCGCCAGCAGCCAAGCACTGAGCACAGATACGCAGTATTTT. It codes for CASSQALSTDTQYF.

The chain carries TRBV3-1 (or the pseudogene TRBV3-2) and TRBJ1-1; D gene unclear. This CDR3 comprises 14 residues. Trimming shortened V by 5 bases and J by 4 bases, and 14 bases separated the two germline ends. Per germline, CDR1 LGHDT and CDR2 YNNKEL (reference sequence). The CDR3 sequence is CASSAGIRGTEAFF. CDR3 sequence (DNA): TGTGCCAGCAGCGCCGGGATCCGAGGCACTGAAGCTTTCTTT.

This clone showed up just once. The gene calls are TRBV18 and TRBJ1-2, with 8 bases identical to TRBD1. Germline V CDR1 and CDR2: KGHSH, LQKENI. The trim removed 5 bases at V and 3 bases at J, leaving 2 bases unmatched. This CDR3 is built from 13 residues. CDR3 amino acids: CASSKGQDYGYTF. DNA of the CDR3: TGTGCCAGCTCAAAGGGACAGGACTATGGCTACACCTTC.

The rearrangement joins TRBV5-1 to TRBJ2-1; D perhaps matches TRBD2 (6 bases). The CDR3 has 16 residues. Germline CDR1 SGHRS, CDR2 YFSETQ. V lost 4 bases, J lost 11 bases, and 25 bases lay in between. This CDR3 reads CASSQVTGGAREKQFF. The CDR3 DNA sequence: TGCGCCAGCAGCCAAGTCACCGGGGGTGCCCGGGAAAAGCAGTTCTTC.

V is TRBV28 and J is TRBJ1-4; perhaps TRBD1 as D (5 bases). CDR3 length equals 15 residues. Per the germline V gene, CDR1 is MDHEN and CDR2 is SYDVKM. The V end lost 6 bases, the J end lost 8 bases, and 19 bases lay between the germline ends. The CDR3 sequence is CASSPPQGAGEKLFF. The CDR3 region has the DNA TGTGCCAGCAGCCCCCCCCAGGGTGCAGGGGAAAAACTGTTTTTT.

This rearrangement joins TRBV7-2 to TRBJ2-7; the match to TRBD2 covers 10 bases. Looked up from germline, CDR1 is SGHTA and CDR2 is FQGNSA. Trimming removed 0 bases from V and 0 bases from J; junction bases left unmatched: 2. The CDR3 is 16 amino acids. This CDR3 reads CASSLATSGYSYEQYF. As DNA, the CDR3 is TGTGCCAGCAGCTTAGCGACTAGCGGGTACTCCTACGAGCAGTACTTC.

Of note for this clone: A junction end diverges from the germline sequence, so it may reflect a read error. The rearrangement uses TRBV10-1 and TRBJ2-7, with D perhaps TRBD2 (7 bases). This CDR3 has 9 residues. Germline loops: CDR1 WNHNN, CDR2 SYGVQD (reference sequence). The CDR3 sequence is CASITGGFF. The CDR3 nucleotides read TGCGCCAGCATTACGGGGGGCTTCTTC.

The chain employs TRBV4-2 and TRBJ1-2, with 7 bases aligning to TRBD1. Trimming at V came to 4 bases and at J to 1 base, leaving 9 bases not matched to a gene. Germline V lookup: CDR1 LGHNA, CDR2 YNFKEQ. The CDR3 is made up of 16 amino acids. Written as DNA, the CDR3 is TGTGCCAGCAGCCGATCTGAGGGGGCAGATAACTATGGCTACACCTTC. Translated: CASSRSEGADNYGYTF.

Ten or more counts support this clone. The V and J genes are TRBV9 and TRBJ2-7, with 7 nucleotides matching TRBD1. With 0 bases clipped from V and 2 bases from J, the junction kept 2 bases outside the gene matches. The CDR3 extends over 14 amino acids. Germline CDR1 reads SGDLS; CDR2 reads YYNGEE. The CDR3 DNA is TGTGCCAGCAGCGTAGAAGGGACAGCCTACGAGCAGTACTTC. Translated: CASSVEGTAYEQYF.

J is TRBJ2-7 and V is TRBV5-6, with 8 bases lining up with TRBD1. CDR1 and CDR2 from the germline V gene are SGHDT and YYEEEE. V shed 3 bases, J shed 4 bases, and the junction held 6 bases outside the gene matches. This CDR3 is built from 14 residues. The CDR3 loop is CASSWGQGAYEQYF. Here the CDR3 DNA reads TGTGCCAGCAGCTGGGGGCAGGGGGCGTACGAGCAGTACTTC.

This clone showed up just once. J is TRBJ2-1 and V is TRBV27, with 9 bases identical to TRBD2. Per germline, CDR1 MNHEY and CDR2 SMNVEV (reference sequence). The CDR3 totals 14 residues. V lost 2 bases, J lost 9 bases, and 5 bases stayed unmatched. The DNA for the CDR3 is TGTGCCAGCAGTTTAGTCGGCGGGAGGGCTGAGCAGTTCTTC. Its translation: CASSLVGGRAEQFF.

The rearrangement links TRBV5-5 to TRBJ2-5; possibly TRBD1 for D (6 bases). The CDR3 runs 15 residues. The V end lost 2 bases, the J end lost 3 bases, and 14 bases lay between the germline ends. Germline values: CDR1 SGHKS, CDR2 YYEKEE (reference sequence). CDR3 nucleotide sequence: TGTGCCAGCAGCTTCCCCGGGACACACAAAGAGACCCAGTACTTC. Protein: CASSFPGTHKETQYF.

The chain joins TRBV9 to TRBJ2-1; TRBD2 matches 12 bases. In germline, CDR1 is SGDLS, CDR2 YYNGEE. V lost 1 base, J lost 0 bases, and 5 bases stayed unmatched. The CDR3 is 18 residues long. The CDR3 DNA is TGTGCCAGCAGCGTAACTAGCGGGAGGCCGAGCTCCTACAATGAGCAGTTCTTC. Its protein product is CASSVTSGRPSSYNEQFF.

As for this clone: This CDR3 is also generated by other DNA sequences in the sample. DNA for the CDR3: TGTGCCAGCAGTCTCAGGGCCGGGGAGCTGTTTTTT. As protein: CASSLRAGELFF. V gene TRBV28 combines with J gene TRBJ2-2; tentatively, D is TRBD1 (5 bases). CDR3 length: 12 residues. Trimming removed 5 bases at V and 6 bases at J, with 7 bases between. From germline, CDR1 is MDHEN and CDR2 SYDVKM.